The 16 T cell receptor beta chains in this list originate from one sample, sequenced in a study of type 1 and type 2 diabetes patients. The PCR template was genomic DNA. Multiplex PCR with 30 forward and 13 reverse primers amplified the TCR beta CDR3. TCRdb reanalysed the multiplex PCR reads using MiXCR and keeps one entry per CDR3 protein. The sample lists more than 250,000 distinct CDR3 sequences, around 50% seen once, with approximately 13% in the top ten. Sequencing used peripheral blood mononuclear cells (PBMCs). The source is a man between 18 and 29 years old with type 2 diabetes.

CDR3: CASSLSWNIALHF. The DNA for the CDR3 is TGTGCCAGCAGTTTATCTTGGAATATTGCCCTCCACTTT. The rearrangement joins TRBV28 to TRBJ1-6; no clear D gene. Germline V gene sequence: CDR1 MDHEN, CDR2 SYDVKM. The V and J ends lost 1 base and 14 bases respectively, with 12 bases between them. The CDR3 contains 13 residues.

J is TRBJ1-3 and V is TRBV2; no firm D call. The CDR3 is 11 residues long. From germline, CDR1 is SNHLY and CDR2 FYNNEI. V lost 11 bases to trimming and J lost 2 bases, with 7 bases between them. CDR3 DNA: TGTGCCGGTCAAGCTGGAAACACCATATATTTT. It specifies CAGQAGNTIYF.

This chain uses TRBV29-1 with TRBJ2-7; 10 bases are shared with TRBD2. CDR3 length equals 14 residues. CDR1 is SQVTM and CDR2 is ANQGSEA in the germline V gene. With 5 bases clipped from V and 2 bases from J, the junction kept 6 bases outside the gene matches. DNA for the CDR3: TGCAGCGTTAGACTAGCGGGTCAGGCCTACGAGCAGTACTTC. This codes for CSVRLAGQAYEQYF.

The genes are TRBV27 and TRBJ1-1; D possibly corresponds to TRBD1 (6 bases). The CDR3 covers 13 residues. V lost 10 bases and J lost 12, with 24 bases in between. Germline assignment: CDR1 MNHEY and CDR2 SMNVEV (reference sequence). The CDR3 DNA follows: TGTGCCAACGCCTACAGGGCCGGATGTGGGTCTTTCTTT. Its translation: CANAYRAGCGSFF.

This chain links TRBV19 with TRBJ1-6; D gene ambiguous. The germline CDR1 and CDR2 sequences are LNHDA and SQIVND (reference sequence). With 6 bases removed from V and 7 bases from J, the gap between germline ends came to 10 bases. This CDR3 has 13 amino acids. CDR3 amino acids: CASSSVVNSPLHF. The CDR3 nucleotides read TGTGCCAGTAGCTCAGTAGTGAATTCACCCCTCCACTTT.

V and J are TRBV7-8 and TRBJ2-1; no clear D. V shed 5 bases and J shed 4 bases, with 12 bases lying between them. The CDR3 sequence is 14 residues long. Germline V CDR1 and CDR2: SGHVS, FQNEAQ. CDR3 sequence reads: CASSPVPPYNEQFF. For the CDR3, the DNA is TGTGCCAGCAGCCCAGTACCTCCGTACAATGAGCAGTTCTTC.

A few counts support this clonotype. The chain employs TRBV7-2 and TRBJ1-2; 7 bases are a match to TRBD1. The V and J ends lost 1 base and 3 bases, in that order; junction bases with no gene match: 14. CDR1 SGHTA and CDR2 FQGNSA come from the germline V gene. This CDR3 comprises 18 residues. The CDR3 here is CASSLEGVTTGRYYGYTF. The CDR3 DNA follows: TGTGCCAGCAGCTTAGAAGGAGTTACGACAGGGCGATACTATGGCTACACCTTC.

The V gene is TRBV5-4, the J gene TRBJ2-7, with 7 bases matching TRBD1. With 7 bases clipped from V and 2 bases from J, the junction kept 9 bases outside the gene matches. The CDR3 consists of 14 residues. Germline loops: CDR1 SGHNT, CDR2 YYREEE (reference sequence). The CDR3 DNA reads TGTGCCAGCGGCCCTCGGACAGGAGCCTACGAGCAGTACTTC. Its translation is CASGPRTGAYEQYF.

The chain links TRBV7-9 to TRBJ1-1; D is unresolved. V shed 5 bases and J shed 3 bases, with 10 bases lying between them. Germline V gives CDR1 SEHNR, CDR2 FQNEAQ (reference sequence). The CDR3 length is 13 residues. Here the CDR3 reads CASSEEWDTEAFF. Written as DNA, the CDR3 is TGTGCCAGCAGCGAAGAATGGGACACTGAAGCTTTCTTT.

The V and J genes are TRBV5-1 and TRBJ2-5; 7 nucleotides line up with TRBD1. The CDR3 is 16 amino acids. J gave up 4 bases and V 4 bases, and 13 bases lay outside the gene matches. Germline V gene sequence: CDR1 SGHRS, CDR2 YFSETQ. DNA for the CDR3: TGCGCCAGCAGCACAAACTCGGGACAGTCGGGAGAGACCCAGTACTTC. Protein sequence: CASSTNSGQSGETQYF.

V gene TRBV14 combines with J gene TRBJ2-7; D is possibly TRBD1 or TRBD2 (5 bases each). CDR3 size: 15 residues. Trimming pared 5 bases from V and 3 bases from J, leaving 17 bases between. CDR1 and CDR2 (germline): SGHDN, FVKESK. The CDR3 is CASSLVVGPGYEQYF. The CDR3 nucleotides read TGTGCCAGCAGCTTAGTAGTGGGACCGGGCTACGAGCAGTACTTC.

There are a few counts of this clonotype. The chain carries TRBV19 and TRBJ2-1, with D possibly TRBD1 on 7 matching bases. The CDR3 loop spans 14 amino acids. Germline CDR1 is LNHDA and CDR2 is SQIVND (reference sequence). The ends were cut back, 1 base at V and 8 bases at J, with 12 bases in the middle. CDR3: CASSIVGRGDEQFF. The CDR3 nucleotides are TGTGCCAGTAGTATAGTTGGCAGGGGGGATGAGCAGTTCTTC.

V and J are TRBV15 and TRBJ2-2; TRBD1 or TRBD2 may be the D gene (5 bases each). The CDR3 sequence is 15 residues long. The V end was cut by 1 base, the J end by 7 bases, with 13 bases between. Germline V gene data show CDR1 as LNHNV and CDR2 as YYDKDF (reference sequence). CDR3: CATSRGQGVVGELFF. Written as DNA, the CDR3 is TGTGCCACCAGCAGAGGGCAGGGAGTTGTCGGGGAGCTGTTTTTT.

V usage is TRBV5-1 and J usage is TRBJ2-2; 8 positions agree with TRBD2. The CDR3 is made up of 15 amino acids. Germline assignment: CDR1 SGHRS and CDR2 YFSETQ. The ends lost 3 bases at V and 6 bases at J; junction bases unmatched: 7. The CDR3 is CASSYSGRPPGELFF. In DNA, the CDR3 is TGCGCCAGCAGCTACAGCGGGAGACCCCCCGGGGAGCTGTTTTTT.

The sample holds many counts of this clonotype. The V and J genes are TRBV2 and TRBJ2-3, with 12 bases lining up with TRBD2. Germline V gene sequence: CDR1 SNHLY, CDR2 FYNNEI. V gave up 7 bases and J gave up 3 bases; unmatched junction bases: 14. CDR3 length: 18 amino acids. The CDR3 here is CASTLAGGEGPRTDTQYF. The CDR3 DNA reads TGTGCCAGCACACTAGCGGGAGGAGAGGGCCCTCGGACAGATACGCAGTATTTT. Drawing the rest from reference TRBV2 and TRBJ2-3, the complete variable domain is EPEVTQTPSHQVTQMGQEVILRCVPISNHLYFYWYRQILGQKVEFLVSFYNNEISEKSEIFDDQFSVERPDGSNFTLKIRSTKLEDSAMYFCASTLAGGEGPRTDTQYFGPGTRLTVL.

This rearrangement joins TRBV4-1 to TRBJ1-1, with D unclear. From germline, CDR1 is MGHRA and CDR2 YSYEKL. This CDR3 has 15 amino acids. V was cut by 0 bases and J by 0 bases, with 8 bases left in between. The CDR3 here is CASSQEVRVNTEAFF. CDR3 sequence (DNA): TGCGCCAGCAGCCAAGAGGTCAGAGTGAACACTGAAGCTTTCTTT.